The T cell receptor beta chain described here comes from a study of cytomegalovirus exposure and HLA in healthy donors. Overall study results and limits: In a later analysis, at a false discovery rate of 0.05, approximately 15,000 TCR beta sequences matched HLA alleles. A later examination showed that TCR association rates differed by HLA locus, with DRB1 most and HLA-C fewest.

PCR was performed using 60 Vbeta and 13 Jbeta primers. TCRdb keeps only in-frame clones here, not all; method: immunoSEQ multiplex PCR. The sample yields just over 95,000 clones, around 79% seen once. A note on this clone: Its specificity is not known.

Trimming removed 6 bases from V and 10 bases from J; junction bases left unmatched: 12. The germline V gene encodes CDR1 LNHDA and CDR2 SQIVND (reference sequence). The CDR3 has 15 residues. The source material was PBMCs. J is TRBJ1-6 and V is TRBV19; TRBD1 matches 7 bases. The clonotype originates from a woman aged 40 to 50 in good health and CMV-seronegative. CDR3 amino acids: CASSMAGGHRSPLHF. As DNA, the CDR3 is TGTGCCAGTAGCATGGCAGGGGGACATAGGTCACCCCTCCACTTT. Full variable domain (rest looked up from reference TRBV19 and TRBJ1-6): DGGITQSPKYLFRKEGQNVTLSCEQNLNHDAMYWYRQDPGQGLRLIYYSQIVNDFQKGDIAEGYSVSREKKESFPLTVTSAQKNPTAFYLCASSMAGGHRSPLHFGNGTRLTVT.